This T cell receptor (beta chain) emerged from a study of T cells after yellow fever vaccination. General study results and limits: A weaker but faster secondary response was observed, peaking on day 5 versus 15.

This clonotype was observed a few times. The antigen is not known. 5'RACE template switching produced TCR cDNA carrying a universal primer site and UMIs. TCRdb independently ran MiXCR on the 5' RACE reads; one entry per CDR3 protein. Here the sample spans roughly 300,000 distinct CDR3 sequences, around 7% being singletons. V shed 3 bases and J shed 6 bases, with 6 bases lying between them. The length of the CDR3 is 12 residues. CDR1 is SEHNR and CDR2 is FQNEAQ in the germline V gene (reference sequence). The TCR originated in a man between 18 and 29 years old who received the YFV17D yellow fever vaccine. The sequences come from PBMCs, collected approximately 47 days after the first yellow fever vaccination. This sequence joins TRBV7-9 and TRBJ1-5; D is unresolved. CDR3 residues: CASSFIGQPQHF. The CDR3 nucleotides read TGTGCCAGCAGCTTCATAGGTCAGCCCCAGCATTTT.